This T cell receptor beta chain was sequenced during a study of low-dose radiotherapy and immunotherapy resistance in tumors. This clonotype was counted at least ten times. Trimming removed 3 bases from V and 0 bases from J, with 13 bases in between. The V gene's germline CDR1 is SGHKS and CDR2 YYEKEE (reference sequence). The CDR3 loop spans 15 amino acids. TRAV- and TRBV-specific primers were used for first-strand cDNA, which covered alpha and beta chains. Amplification, which lasted around 20 PCR cycles, used a constant-region primer and V-primer adapter to amplify TCRs. Via MiXCR, TCRdb re-called the reads, giving one row per CDR3 protein. This table holds about 39,000 distinct CDR3 sequences, less than 25% found once. Time point specified: after trial treatment. Specified treatment: LDRT plus nivolumab, ipilimumab, low-dose cyclophosphamide and aspirin (RACIN trial).

Sequenced here: PBMCs, sampled after low-dose radiotherapy plus immunotherapy. The source is a female donor with ovarian cancer. The genes are TRBV5-5 and TRBJ2-7; D remains ambiguous. The CDR3 spells CASSSVDRSSYEQYF. In nucleotides, the CDR3 is TGTGCCAGCAGCTCGGTTGACCGTTCCTCCTACGAGCAGTACTTC.